The T cell receptor (beta chain) under discussion was sequenced for a study of beta chain features in type 1 diabetes. The whole isolated RNA underwent reverse transcription, so sequencing captured expressed TCRB transcripts. Profiling relied on immunoSEQ multiplex PCR, and the TCRdb table lists in-frame clones only, not all of them. The sample contains almost 350,000 clones, approximately 9.7% of which appear only once. Central memory, naive, regulatory and stem cell-like memory CD4+ cells were sorted by CD45RO/CCR7/CD25/CD127/CD95/CD27. As for this clone: No antigen is known for it.

This CDR3 comprises 13 residues. Germline trimming cut 7 bases from V and 4 bases from J; bases unmatched to any gene: 4. CDR1 MNHEY and CDR2 SVGAGI come from the germline V gene. Whole-study results and caveats: Unsettled here was the matter of whether HLA type influences TCRB rearrangement. Reduced insertions and increased deletions marked VDJ junctions in type 1 diabetes patients. For Type 1 diabetes patients, all four CD4+ subsets carried TCRB CDR3s that were moderately but significantly shorter.

The TCR comes from a young man with type 1 diabetes. The sequenced sample consisted of central memory CD4+ T cells from blood. V usage is TRBV6-5 and J usage is TRBJ2-7; 10 positions match TRBD1. The CDR3 DNA follows: TGTGCCAGCAAAGGGACAGGGGTTTACGAGCAGTACTTC. Protein product: CASKGTGVYEQYF.